These 32 T cell receptor beta chains were sequenced from one sample in a study of regulatory T cells in long-lasting Graves disease. Construction of the TCR beta libraries employed iRepertoire HTBI primers in conjunction with Arm-PCR of CDR3 regions. In TCRdb, the multiplex PCR reads were re-called with MiXCR into one record per CDR3 protein. The table lists roughly 450,000 distinct CDR3 sequences, around a fifth of them singletons. Stated time point: persistent/refractory GD, antithyroid drugs over 5 years with positive TRAb. From PBMCs, RNA was extracted and then used to make the TCR library. The material was peripheral blood mononuclear cells (PBMCs), obtained when the disease was refractory, from a patient treated with antithyroid drugs. These TCRs come from a female donor with Graves disease.

This clonotype was recorded many times. The chain joins TRBV30 to TRBJ1-1, with D maybe TRBD1 (6 bases). CDR1 is GTSNPN, CDR2 SVGIG, per germline (reference sequence). The CDR3 extends over 10 amino acids. V was cut by 8 bases and J by 5 bases, with 9 bases left in between. The CDR3 region is CAGGGTEAFF. For the CDR3, the DNA is TGTGCCGGAGGGGGGACTGAAGCTTTCTTT.

This chain uses TRBV20-1 with TRBJ1-4; weak D call: TRBD1 (6 bases). Trimming shortened V by 2 bases and J by 6 bases, and 10 bases separated the two germline ends. The CDR3 is 13 amino acids. The V gene's germline CDR1 is DFQATT and CDR2 SNEGSKA (reference sequence). The DNA for the CDR3 is TGCAGTGCTAGATCACAGGGAGATGAAAAACTGTTTTTT. It is translated as CSARSQGDEKLFF.

The chain links TRBV25-1 to TRBJ2-5, with 7 bases matching TRBD1. Losses at the gene ends were 8 bases for V and 3 bases for J; bases not matched to a gene: 6. CDR3 size: 13 residues. Germline CDR1 MGHDK, CDR2 SYGVNS. CDR3 coding DNA: TGTGCCAGCGCCCCACAGGGGAAAGAGACCCAGTACTTC. It yields the protein CASAPQGKETQYF.

A remark on this clonotype: Possible read error: a much larger clone is one base away. The genes are TRBV2 and TRBJ1-1; no reliable D call. CDR3 size: 15 residues. Germline CDR1 SNHLY, CDR2 FYNNEI. V was shortened by 6 bases and J by 5 bases, with 19 bases between the two germline ends. The CDR3 loop is CASSPGRGGVTEAFF. As DNA, the CDR3 is TGTGCCAGCAGCCCCGGACGGGGTGGGGTTACTGAAGCTTTCTTT.

In this sample, this clonotype turned up many times. The chain recombines TRBV19 with TRBJ1-5; D not certain. Germline values: CDR1 LNHDA, CDR2 SQIVND (reference sequence). V lost 9 bases to trimming and J lost 4 bases, with 13 bases between them. The CDR3 has 13 amino acids. The DNA of the CDR3 is TGTGCCAGCAGTCGGCAGGAGAATCAGCCCCAGCATTTT. As protein: CASSRQENQPQHF.

There are a few counts of this clonotype. The genes are TRBV20-1 and TRBJ1-5, with D unresolved. V gave up 3 bases and J gave up 2 bases, with 14 bases separating them. CDR1 and CDR2 from the germline V gene are DFQATT and SNEGSKA (reference sequence). The CDR3 extends over 15 amino acids. The CDR3 protein is CSASADSYGNQPQHF. The DNA of the CDR3 is TGCAGTGCTAGTGCGGATTCGTACGGCAATCAGCCCCAGCATTTT.

This chain's CDR3 is CASSLRAGWIYEQYF. In nucleotides, the CDR3 is TGCGCCAGCAGCTTGAGGGCAGGGTGGATCTACGAGCAGTACTTC. The chain carries TRBV5-1 and TRBJ2-7; D may be TRBD1 (5 bases). Trimming took 1 base from V and 3 from J, leaving 14 bases between them. Germline values: CDR1 SGHRS, CDR2 YFSETQ. This CDR3 is 15 amino acids long.

The CDR3 loop reads CASQWGTSSEAFF. CDR3 coding DNA: TGTGCCAGTCAGTGGGGAACCTCTTCTGAAGCTTTCTTT. The chain employs TRBV19 and TRBJ1-1; D remains ambiguous. Per the germline V gene, CDR1 is LNHDA and CDR2 is SQIVND (reference sequence). This CDR3 spans 13 amino acids. Trimming removed 8 bases from V and 6 bases from J, with 16 bases in between. The full variable domain, with the rest looked up from reference TRBV19 and TRBJ1-1, is DGGITQSPKYLFRKEGQNVTLSCEQNLNHDAMYWYRQDPGQGLRLIYYSQIVNDFQKGDIAEGYSVSREKKESFPLTVTSAQKNPTAFYLCASQWGTSSEAFFGQGTRLTVV.

J is TRBJ1-5 and V is TRBV20-1; D possibly corresponds to TRBD1 (6 bases). Per the germline V gene, CDR1 is DFQATT and CDR2 is SNEGSKA (reference sequence). V was clipped by 5 bases and J by 7 bases, with 15 bases between them. CDR3 length equals 13 residues. Written as DNA, the CDR3 is TGCAGTGCTGAACGGGACATCCAACAGCCCCAGCATTTT. The encoded protein is CSAERDIQQPQHF.

The chain combines TRBV7-2 with TRBJ2-2; either TRBD1 or TRBD2 may supply D (5 bases each). Trimming stripped 5 bases from V and 6 bases from J, with 16 bases between. Per the germline V gene, CDR1 is SGHTA and CDR2 is FQGNSA. The CDR3 has 15 residues. In DNA form, the CDR3 reads TGTGCCAGCAGCCCACTTCTCGGGGCCGCCGGGGAGCTGTTTTTT. Protein sequence: CASSPLLGAAGELFF.

The sample holds many counts of this clonotype. The V and J genes are TRBV2 and TRBJ2-7; D possibly corresponds to TRBD1 (6 bases). Germline CDR1 reads SNHLY; CDR2 reads FYNNEI. V was shortened by 5 bases and J by 5 bases, with 10 bases between the two germline ends. The CDR3 sequence is 12 residues long. This CDR3 is CASSIQGDEQYF. For the CDR3, the DNA is TGTGCCAGCAGTATACAGGGTGACGAGCAGTACTTC.

This clonotype appeared many times. This rearrangement joins TRBV7-2 to TRBJ2-5; D remains unclear. CDR1 SGHTA and CDR2 FQGNSA come from the germline V gene. The CDR3 runs to 13 residues. Trimming cost V 5 bases and J 7 bases, with 14 bases left between them. CDR3 in DNA: TGTGCCAGCAGCCCAGCTCAAGCTGGGACCCAGTACTTC. As protein: CASSPAQAGTQYF.

This clonotype was counted a few times. The rearrangement links TRBV19 to TRBJ1-1, with D unclear. The CDR3 covers 13 residues. Germline V lookup: CDR1 LNHDA, CDR2 SQIVND (reference sequence). Trimming took off 4 bases at V and 0 bases at J, with 6 bases between the two ends. The CDR3 sequence is CASSRMMNTEAFF. The CDR3 DNA is TGTGCCAGTAGTAGAATGATGAACACTGAAGCTTTCTTT.

This clonotype turned up a few times. The chain couples TRBV12-3 or TRBV12-4 to TRBJ2-3, with 7 bases fitting TRBD1. The CDR3 runs 17 residues. V dropped 6 bases and J dropped 3; count of bases not matched to a gene: 15. CDR3 DNA sequence: TGTGCCAGCAGACCGAGGAAGGGGGCGCAAACGACAGATACGCAGTATTTT. Its protein product is CASRPRKGAQTTDTQYF.

This clonotype appeared many times. The rearrangement joins TRBV7-2 to TRBJ2-5; D unclear. Germline V gene sequence: CDR1 SGHTA, CDR2 FQGNSA. The CDR3 is 15 residues long. V dropped 7 bases and J dropped 4 bases, with 19 bases sitting between them. The CDR3 sequence is CASTFSYVGLETQYF. The CDR3 DNA reads TGTGCCAGCACCTTCAGCTATGTCGGGTTAGAGACCCAGTACTTC.

This chain uses TRBV5-1 with TRBJ1-1; TRBD1 is a possible D gene (6 bases). Per the germline V gene, CDR1 is SGHRS and CDR2 is YFSETQ. The CDR3 loop spans 15 amino acids. V was clipped by 0 bases and J by 7 bases, with 16 bases between them. CDR3 region: CASSLDVGGGLEAFF. For the CDR3, the DNA is TGCGCCAGCAGCTTGGATGTTGGGGGGGGCCTTGAAGCTTTCTTT.

This clonotype was detected many times. The chain employs TRBV12-3 or TRBV12-4 and TRBJ2-2; no firm D call. Trimming removed 3 bases from V and 6 bases from J, with 5 bases in between. The CDR3 runs 12 residues. CDR3 sequence: CASSFGAGELFF. For the CDR3, the DNA is TGTGCCAGCAGTTTTGGGGCCGGGGAGCTGTTTTTT.

This clonotype was seen ten or more times. V gene TRBV12-3 or TRBV12-4 combines with J gene TRBJ1-5; 7 nucleotides match TRBD1. The junction had 4 bases not matched to a gene; V was cut back by 6 bases and J by 2 bases. This CDR3 is 14 amino acids long. The CDR3 sequence is CASSFGTGNQPQHF. The CDR3 DNA sequence: TGTGCCAGCAGCTTTGGGACAGGCAATCAGCCCCAGCATTTT.

In its sample, this clonotype was seen many times. The chain has TRBV7-2 and TRBJ1-2; D is uncertain. V was shortened by 0 bases and J by 3 bases, with 8 bases between the two germline ends. The germline gives CDR1 SGHTA, CDR2 FQGNSA. This CDR3 is 14 amino acids long. The CDR3 DNA sequence: TGTGCCAGCAGCTTAGCGGACGGATACTATGGCTACACCTTC. This encodes CASSLADGYYGYTF.

This chain joins TRBV13 and TRBJ2-7, with TRBD1 as a possible D gene (5 bases). The germline V gene encodes CDR1 PRHDT and CDR2 FYEKMQ (reference sequence). V was cut by 5 bases and J by 0 bases, with 11 bases left in between. CDR3 length equals 14 residues. The CDR3 bases are TGTGCCAGCAGCATCCAGGGAATCTCCTACGAGCAGTACTTC. It codes for CASSIQGISYEQYF.

This clonotype was seen many times. The chain recombines TRBV6-1 with TRBJ1-1; the D is unclear. V shed 7 bases and J shed 0 bases, with 9 bases lying between them. The CDR3 sequence is 13 residues long. Germline CDR1 and CDR2: MNHNS and SASEGT. The CDR3 DNA reads TGTGCCAGCACGCCGACGGTGAACACTGAAGCTTTCTTT. This translates into CASTPTVNTEAFF.

V and J are TRBV7-9 and TRBJ2-4; 10 bases align to TRBD2. The tail of the sequence fits TRBJ2-5 better, so the J call may be wrong. This CDR3 has 16 amino acids. Germline V gives CDR1 SEHNR, CDR2 FQNEAQ (reference sequence). The CDR3 sequence is CASRGPGAGGKETQYF. The CDR3 nucleotides read TGTGCCAGCAGGGGCCCGGGAGCGGGAGGGAAAGAGACCCAGTACTTC.

The V gene is TRBV28, the J gene TRBJ2-2, with 8 bases that match TRBD1. The CDR3 runs to 15 residues. V lost 5 bases, J lost 6 bases, and 8 bases stayed unmatched. Germline V CDR1 and CDR2: MDHEN, SYDVKM. This chain's CDR3 is CASSPWTGLAGELFF. For the CDR3, the DNA is TGTGCCAGCAGTCCCTGGACAGGGCTGGCCGGGGAGCTGTTTTTT.

V and J are TRBV3-1 and TRBJ1-1, with no clear D. Trimming took 2 bases from V and 2 from J, leaving 12 bases between them. The CDR3 extends over 15 amino acids. Germline V gives CDR1 LGHDT, CDR2 YNNKEL (reference sequence). CDR3 in DNA: TGTGCCAGCAGCCAACACGACTCCCCTAACACTGAAGCTTTCTTT. This codes for CASSQHDSPNTEAFF.

Turning to this clonotype: This may be a read error, as it is one base from a much larger clone. Because it lacks the conserved phenylalanine or tryptophan at the end, this CDR3 is likely a read error. The V call is TRBV6-2 or TRBV6-3, the J call TRBJ2-5; tentative D call: TRBD2 (5 bases). Trimming removed 6 bases at V and 1 base at J, with 12 bases between. The CDR3 extends over 14 amino acids. CDR1 and CDR2 (germline): MNHEY, SVGEGT. The CDR3 here is CASRDWTSQETQYL. In DNA, the CDR3 is TGTGCCAGCAGGGACTGGACTTCCCAAGAGACCCAGTACCTC.

The V call is TRBV20-1, the J call TRBJ2-7; 7 positions match TRBD1. The CDR3 contains 14 residues. CDR1 and CDR2 from the germline V gene are DFQATT and SNEGSKA (reference sequence). V gave up 3 bases and J gave up 3 bases; unmatched junction bases: 8. As DNA, the CDR3 is TGCAGTGCTAGCAGGGACAGAGCACTCTACGAGCAGTACTTC. Residues: CSASRDRALYEQYF.

This clonotype was seen a few times. The genes are TRBV18 and TRBJ1-2; maybe TRBD1 (5 bases). CDR1 and CDR2 (germline): KGHSH, LQKENI. This CDR3 has 13 residues. The V end lost 3 bases, the J end lost 5 bases, and 10 bases lay between the germline ends. The CDR3 region has the DNA TGTGCCAGCTCACCGACGGAGGGGTATGGCTACACCTTC. This codes for CASSPTEGYGYTF.

This clonotype was picked up a small number of times. The chain recombines TRBV15 with TRBJ1-1; tentative D call: TRBD1 (6 bases). V was shortened by 6 bases and J by 1 base, with 12 bases between the two germline ends. Germline CDR1 and CDR2: LNHNV and YYDKDF (reference sequence). The CDR3 extends over 14 amino acids. CDR3 DNA: TGTGCCACCAGTCGCGACAGGTGGAACACTGAAGCTTTCTTT. It codes for CATSRDRWNTEAFF.

This sequence joins TRBV14 and TRBJ1-3; TRBD1 might be the D (5 bases). Germline CDR1 is SGHDN and CDR2 is FVKESK. This CDR3 has 18 amino acids. Trimming removed 0 bases from V and 1 base from J, with 16 bases in between. Here the CDR3 reads CASSQDMEGRKSGNTIYF. The CDR3 nucleotides are TGTGCCAGCAGCCAAGACATGGAGGGGCGAAAATCTGGAAACACCATATATTTT.

This clonotype has at least ten counts. Sequence at one end of the junction differs from germline and may be a read error. This CDR3 reads CASSRQGRNTEAFF. The CDR3 DNA reads TGCGCCAGCAGCCGTCAAGGTAGGAACACTGAAGCTTTCTTT. This sequence joins TRBV19 and TRBJ1-1; D is unclear. Germline V gives CDR1 LNHDA, CDR2 SQIVND (reference sequence). This CDR3 is built from 14 residues.

This clonotype was recorded a few times. The V and J genes are TRBV6-5 and TRBJ1-3, with 9 bases that match TRBD1. Germline CDR1 MNHEY, CDR2 SVGAGI. CDR3 length: 15 residues. The junction had 5 bases not matched to a gene; V was cut back by 3 bases and J by 5 bases. The CDR3 loop is CASSYYRGPRNTIYF. For the CDR3, the DNA is TGTGCCAGCAGTTATTACAGGGGGCCTAGAAACACCATATATTTT.

The chain couples TRBV7-2 to TRBJ2-7; D unclear. The V end lost 2 bases, the J end lost 3 bases, and 8 bases lay between the germline ends. Germline CDR1 is SGHTA and CDR2 is FQGNSA. This CDR3 comprises 13 residues. This CDR3 is CASSLYQDYEQYF. The CDR3 nucleotides are TGTGCCAGCAGCTTATATCAGGACTACGAGCAGTACTTC.